The 32 T cell receptor beta chains listed next were all sequenced from one sample in a study of cytomegalovirus exposure and HLA in healthy donors. The primer mix had 60 Vbeta and 13 Jbeta primers. Sequencing was performed with immunoSEQ multiplex PCR; in TCRdb, only in-frame clones are kept and a portion is missing. Among 100,000 to 150,000 clones listed, 70% to 75% were seen once. The sample consisted of PBMCs. The receptor source for this set is a woman in her 40s in good health and CMV-seronegative.

The chain joins TRBV19 to TRBJ1-2, with D tentatively TRBD1 (5 bases). The CDR3 loop spans 13 amino acids. Germline V lookup: CDR1 LNHDA, CDR2 SQIVND (reference sequence). V was trimmed by 7 bases and J by 8 bases, leaving 17 bases between them. The CDR3 protein is CASKIRDFVGYTF. CDR3 nucleotides: TGTGCCAGTAAAATCCGGGACTTCGTGGGCTACACCTTC. The full variable domain, in which reference TRBV19 and TRBJ1-2 provide the parts outside the CDR3, is DGGITQSPKYLFRKEGQNVTLSCEQNLNHDAMYWYRQDPGQGLRLIYYSQIVNDFQKGDIAEGYSVSREKKESFPLTVTSAQKNPTAFYLCASKIRDFVGYTFGSGTRLTVV.

The rearrangement uses TRBV29-1 and TRBJ2-3, with 7 bases lining up with TRBD1. The ends lost 3 bases at V and 4 bases at J; junction bases unmatched: 7. Per the germline V gene, CDR1 is SQVTM and CDR2 is ANQGSEA. This CDR3 has 14 residues. The CDR3 nucleotides are TGCAGCGTTGACCCGACAGGGAGCGCAGATACGCAGTATTTT. This sequence encodes CSVDPTGSADTQYF.

V usage is TRBV29-1 and J usage is TRBJ1-4; no clear D gene. This CDR3 has 13 amino acids. V was pared by 4 bases and J by 8 bases, with 14 bases between. CDR1 and CDR2 (germline): SQVTM, ANQGSEA. The CDR3 sequence is CSVASSGSEKLFF. In DNA, the CDR3 is TGCAGCGTTGCTTCCTCCGGTAGCGAAAAACTGTTTTTT.

The V gene is TRBV5-4, the J gene TRBJ2-1; D not certain. V dropped 0 bases and J dropped 0 bases, with 10 bases sitting between them. This CDR3 has 16 amino acids. The germline gives CDR1 SGHNT, CDR2 YYREEE (reference sequence). CDR3 amino acids: CASSLGGTASYNEQFF. The CDR3 bases are TGTGCCAGCAGCTTGGGAGGTACTGCCTCCTACAATGAGCAGTTCTTC. The whole variable domain, filled in from reference TRBV5-4 and TRBJ2-1, reads ETGVTQSPTHLIKTRGQQVTLRCSSQSGHNTVSWYQQALGQGPQFIFQYYREEENGRGNFPPRFSGLQFPNYSSELNVNALELDDSALYLCASSLGGTASYNEQFFGPGTRLTVL.

V is TRBV5-4 and J is TRBJ2-7, with D maybe TRBD2 (5 bases). Germline CDR1 reads SGHNT; CDR2 reads YYREEE (reference sequence). This CDR3 is built from 14 residues. With 0 bases removed from V and 3 bases from J, the gap between germline ends came to 10 bases. The CDR3: CASSLGTGYYEQYF. The CDR3 bases are TGTGCCAGCAGCTTGGGGACTGGCTACTACGAGCAGTACTTC.

This clone was observed a few times. The rearrangement links TRBV5-4 to TRBJ2-3; possibly TRBD2 for D (6 bases). CDR1 and CDR2 from the germline V gene are SGHNT and YYREEE (reference sequence). This CDR3 has 15 amino acids. The germline V and J ends were trimmed by 5 bases and 4 bases, with 17 bases remaining between them. DNA of the CDR3: TGTGCCAGCAGGGAGCGGAGGCGGGGTTCAGATACGCAGTATTTT. Amino acids: CASRERRRGSDTQYF.

The rearrangement links TRBV6-1 to TRBJ2-5, with a tentative D call TRBD1 (5 bases). The CDR3 loop spans 13 amino acids. CDR1 MNHNS and CDR2 SASEGT come from the germline V gene. V lost 7 bases and J 5 bases, leaving 14 bases between the germline ends. CDR3 sequence reads: CASTGHFSETQYF. The CDR3 coding sequence is TGTGCCAGCACCGGACATTTTTCGGAGACCCAGTACTTC.

The chain recombines TRBV10-3 with TRBJ2-5; unclear D gene. The CDR3 length is 12 residues. The germline V and J ends were trimmed by 5 bases and 4 bases, with 8 bases remaining between them. Germline V gives CDR1 ENHRY, CDR2 SYGVKD. CDR3 sequence: CAISNFGETQYF. In DNA form, the CDR3 reads TGTGCCATCAGTAACTTCGGAGAGACCCAGTACTTC.

This rearrangement joins TRBV7-3 to TRBJ1-1, with D possibly matching TRBD1 (6 bases). Germline lookup yields CDR1 SGHTA and CDR2 FQGTGA. The germline V and J ends were trimmed by 5 bases and 4 bases, with 20 bases remaining between them. There are 16 residues in the CDR3. In DNA, the CDR3 is TGTGCCAGCAGCCCCAACCCCCAGGGGCTGGCCACTGAAGCTTTCTTT. Amino acids: CASSPNPQGLATEAFF.

V gene TRBV7-8 combines with J gene TRBJ2-2, with D unresolved. Deletions cut 2 bases from V and 5 bases from J, with 6 bases between. The CDR3 covers 13 residues. The V gene's germline CDR1 is SGHVS and CDR2 FQNEAQ. The CDR3 DNA sequence: TGTGCCAGCAGCTTACCCAATACCGGGGAGCTGTTTTTT. Translating it yields CASSLPNTGELFF.

In the case of this clone: An end of the junction differs from the germline gene, which may be a read error. The J gene is TRBJ2-1, the V gene TRBV7-3, with a weak D call TRBD1 (6 bases). The germline gives CDR1 SGHTA, CDR2 FQGTGA. This CDR3 comprises 15 residues. As DNA, the CDR3 is TGTGCCAGCAGCTTAATAGGGGGAACCTACGATGAGCAGTTCTTC. This sequence encodes CASSLIGGTYDEQFF.

This clone was recorded once. The chain employs TRBV7-2 and TRBJ2-1; weak D call: TRBD2 (7 bases). In germline, CDR1 is SGHTA, CDR2 FQGNSA. Trimming took off 7 bases at V and 6 bases at J, with 19 bases between the two ends. The CDR3 consists of 15 residues. CDR3 DNA: TGTGCCAGCATCACTTGGGGGGGGGCCTTCAATGAGCAGTTCTTC. Residues: CASITWGGAFNEQFF.

The table lists this clone with a few counts. The chain has TRBV5-1 and TRBJ2-3; no definite D call. The CDR3 extends over 14 amino acids. Trimming shortened V by 1 base and J by 6 bases, and 12 bases separated the two germline ends. Germline V lookup: CDR1 SGHRS, CDR2 YFSETQ. CDR3 protein: CASSLFELRDTQYF. The DNA of the CDR3 is TGCGCCAGCAGCTTGTTCGAGTTACGGGATACGCAGTATTTT.

The gene calls are TRBV19 and TRBJ2-1, with D possibly TRBD2 on 6 matching bases. Trimming removed 4 bases at V and 8 bases at J, with 15 bases between. The length of the CDR3 is 14 residues. Germline V gene data show CDR1 as LNHDA and CDR2 as SQIVND (reference sequence). CDR3 loop: CASSTNPGTHEQFF. CDR3 sequence (DNA): TGTGCCAGTAGTACGAACCCTGGGACTCATGAGCAGTTCTTC.

The chain recombines TRBV28 with TRBJ2-7; weak D call: TRBD2 (6 bases). V was pared by 3 bases and J by 7 bases, with 19 bases between. This CDR3 is 15 amino acids long. From germline, CDR1 is MDHEN and CDR2 SYDVKM. The CDR3 DNA reads as TGTGCCAGCAGTTTGGCCTCGCGGGGTTGGGGGGAGCAGTACTTC. Translating gives CASSLASRGWGEQYF.

The rearrangement joins TRBV19 to TRBJ2-7, with 9 positions matching TRBD1. V lost 4 bases, J lost 6 bases, and 13 bases stayed unmatched. From germline, CDR1 is LNHDA and CDR2 SQIVND (reference sequence). CDR3 length equals 16 residues. The CDR3 reads CASSTPPGTGNREQYF. The CDR3 DNA reads TGTGCCAGTAGTACCCCCCCCGGGACAGGGAATCGCGAGCAGTACTTC.

The CDR3 loop is CAWSVMAVQETQYF. The CDR3 DNA follows: TGTGCCTGGAGTGTAATGGCAGTCCAAGAGACCCAGTACTTC. This chain links TRBV30 with TRBJ2-5; D unclear. CDR3 length: 14 residues. Trimming left V 0 bases short and J 1 base short, with 9 bases between. Germline CDR1 is GTSNPN and CDR2 is SVGIG (reference sequence).

The chain has TRBV6-5 and TRBJ2-7; 7 nucleotides agree with TRBD1. Unmatched junction bases numbered 11, after V lost 5 bases and J lost 10 bases. CDR1 and CDR2 from the germline V gene are MNHEY and SVGAGI. This CDR3 is built from 13 residues. The CDR3 DNA reads as TGTGCCAGCAGTGGGCCCGGGACAGATGTCCAGTACTTC. Amino acid sequence: CASSGPGTDVQYF.

The rearrangement links TRBV7-3 to TRBJ1-1; a possible D gene is TRBD1 (5 bases). The CDR3 covers 13 residues. Germline V gene lookup returns CDR1 SGHTA and CDR2 FQGTGA. V lost 6 bases and J lost 2, with 10 bases in between. CDR3 nucleotide sequence: TGTGCCAGCAGTCGACAGAGAAACACTGAAGCTTTCTTT. It codes for CASSRQRNTEAFF.

CDR3 region: CASSQVGGTNEKLFF. CDR3 sequence (DNA): TGCGCCAGCAGCCAAGTGGGCGGGACTAATGAAAAACTGTTTTTT. This chain connects TRBV4-1 to TRBJ1-4; D ambiguous. The CDR3 extends over 15 amino acids. The germline V and J ends were trimmed by 1 base and 2 bases, with 8 bases remaining between them. From germline, CDR1 is MGHRA and CDR2 YSYEKL.

CDR3 nucleotides: TGTGCCAGTAGCCCGGGACTAGCGGGAGGCGAGCAGTACTTC. Protein: CASSPGLAGGEQYF. The chain links TRBV19 to TRBJ2-7, with 15 positions matching TRBD2. This CDR3 contains 14 residues. The germline CDR1 and CDR2 sequences are LNHDA and SQIVND (reference sequence). The V gene end was trimmed by 6 bases and the J gene end by 6 bases; junction bases not matched to a gene: 3. The variable domain in full, completed from reference TRBV19 and TRBJ2-7, reads DGGITQSPKYLFRKEGQNVTLSCEQNLNHDAMYWYRQDPGQGLRLIYYSQIVNDFQKGDIAEGYSVSREKKESFPLTVTSAQKNPTAFYLCASSPGLAGGEQYFGPGTRLTVT.

Points on this clone: One end of the junction is discordant with germline, which a read error may explain. The rearrangement joins TRBV30 to TRBJ2-7; weak D call: TRBD2 (6 bases). The CDR3 sequence is 13 residues long. CDR1 GTSNPN and CDR2 SVGIG come from the germline V gene (reference sequence). The CDR3 is CARRSGSLSEQYF. The DNA of the CDR3 is TGTGCCCGGAGATCCGGGAGCCTGAGCGAGCAGTACTTC.

The chain has TRBV7-9 and TRBJ2-7; 9 bases agree with TRBD1. Unmatched junction bases numbered 3, after V lost 1 base and J lost 2 bases. From germline, CDR1 is SEHNR and CDR2 FQNEAQ (reference sequence). The CDR3 totals 15 residues. CDR3 sequence reads: CASSLGDRDPYEQYF. Here the CDR3 DNA reads TGTGCCAGCAGCTTAGGGGACAGGGATCCCTACGAGCAGTACTTC.

The chain links TRBV27 to TRBJ2-2; D unclear. The CDR3 length is 13 residues. Germline V gene data show CDR1 as MNHEY and CDR2 as SMNVEV (reference sequence). V was trimmed by 5 bases and J by 8 bases, leaving 12 bases between them. CDR3 coding DNA: TGTGCCAGCAGTCTAGAGGTCGGGGGGGAGCTGTTTTTT. This sequence encodes CASSLEVGGELFF.

In its sample, this clone was seen a few times. This rearrangement joins TRBV10-3 to TRBJ2-5, with TRBD2 matching 13 bases. Germline CDR1 reads ENHRY; CDR2 reads SYGVKD. The ends lost 8 bases at V and 3 bases at J; junction bases unmatched: 3. The CDR3 spans 14 residues. The CDR3 sequence is CAIRGTSGEETQYF. The CDR3 DNA sequence: TGTGCCATCCGCGGGACTAGCGGGGAAGAGACCCAGTACTTC.

The gene calls are TRBV29-1 and TRBJ2-7; the match to TRBD1 covers 7 bases. The CDR3 runs 11 residues. CDR1 and CDR2 (germline): SQVTM, ANQGSEA. The CDR3 here is CGFQGAYEQYF. CDR3 in DNA: TGCGGTTTCCAGGGGGCCTACGAGCAGTACTTC.

The gene calls are TRBV7-9 and TRBJ1-5, with D unresolved. This CDR3 is built from 16 residues. The germline gives CDR1 SEHNR, CDR2 FQNEAQ (reference sequence). The germline V and J ends were trimmed by 5 bases and 7 bases, with 21 bases remaining between them. CDR3 loop: CASSHRTLTGEQPQHF. For the CDR3, the DNA is TGTGCCAGCAGCCATCGAACCCTCACTGGTGAGCAGCCCCAGCATTTT.

The chain carries TRBV6-5 and TRBJ1-3; D unclear. The CDR3 runs to 14 residues. Germline lookup yields CDR1 MNHEY and CDR2 SVGAGI. The V gene lost 2 bases and the J gene lost 4 bases, with 9 bases spanning the gap. This chain's CDR3 is CASSYNGGGNTIYF. The DNA for the CDR3 is TGTGCCAGCAGTTACAACGGAGGCGGAAACACCATATATTTT.

This clone was found a few times. The chain links TRBV27 to TRBJ2-5; 9 bases match TRBD2. Germline trimming cut 7 bases from V and 2 bases from J; bases unmatched to any gene: 14. This CDR3 has 17 residues. Germline V gene data show CDR1 as MNHEY and CDR2 as SMNVEV (reference sequence). CDR3 DNA: TGTGCCAGCACCCGGGGATGGGGCGGGGGGGATCAAGAGACCCAGTACTTC. The encoded protein is CASTRGWGGGDQETQYF.

V and J are TRBV7-2 and TRBJ2-3; 12 bases are a match to TRBD2. The J segment lost 5 bases and the V segment lost 5 bases, leaving 17 bases of the junction unmatched. The CDR3 runs 19 residues. From germline, CDR1 is SGHTA and CDR2 FQGNSA. CDR3 bases: TGTGCCAGCAGCACTAGGAGTTGGACTAGCGGGATCGATAAAGATACGCAGTATTTT. Residues: CASSTRSWTSGIDKDTQYF.

V usage is TRBV7-6 and J usage is TRBJ2-7; D perhaps matches TRBD2 (5 bases). Germline V lookup: CDR1 SGHVS, CDR2 FNYEAQ. The CDR3 loop spans 14 amino acids. V was pared by 6 bases and J by 5 bases, with 17 bases between. CDR3 coding DNA: TGTGCCAGCAGTTCTCTACGGGGTACCCACGAGCAGTACTTC. Protein: CASSSLRGTHEQYF.

The chain recombines TRBV9 with TRBJ1-6; TRBD1 aligns across 8 bases. Trimming cost V 6 bases and J 6 bases; bases outside gene matches: 5. The CDR3 length is 14 residues. Per germline, CDR1 SGDLS and CDR2 YYNGEE. This chain's CDR3 is CASTQGAGNSPLHF. In DNA, the CDR3 is TGTGCCAGCACTCAGGGGGCCGGTAATTCACCCCTCCACTTT.